This T cell receptor (beta chain) was observed in a study of cytomegalovirus exposure and HLA in healthy donors (dated by TCRdb to about 2017). For the study in its entirety: In an earlier analysis of approximately 640 of the donors, 276 Gb of sequence data and about 110 million unique TCR beta sequences from 180 million or so T cells were reported. A later analysis re-examined previously published TCR beta repertoires from about 700 donors and added high-resolution HLA genotyping to investigate patterns of TCR occurrence. The study aimed to test whether signatures of past pathogen exposure could be identified by cataloging public T cell receptors. HLA typing included class I and class II loci at four-digit resolution. An earlier analysis of several hundred of the donors used high-throughput TCR beta sequencing to judge whether each TCR beta V gene segment behaved as functional or pseudogenic. A later genetic analysis took genome-wide SNP genotypes for about 60% of the roughly 670 donors and used that subset as a discovery cohort. Approximately 300 gigabases of sequencing data and 80 million or so unique TCR sequences were included in an early release covering roughly 700 HLA-typed donors. High-throughput TCR immunosequencing, statistical association of individual TCRs with disease status, and machine learning were combined to predict cytomegalovirus infection status. Every discovery cohort repertoire had been produced on one sequencing platform. Besides the first cohort of under 700 subjects, a separate validation cohort made up of 90 to 150 different subjects was used. Among the approximately 420 genotyped donors, around 79% belonged to the genetic ancestry cluster associated with self-reported Caucasian donors. On average, roughly 250,000 unique TCR beta nucleotide sequences were sequenced per donor among roughly 430 genotyped donors of the cohort, with about 17% of those sequences being non-productive. Rather than using new phenotypic data, the later analysis identified candidate immune exposures from TCR beta sequences and from how often those sequences occurred across donors. A handful of DR-DQ haplotypes were handled as single units for association and clustering because linkage in the cohort was strong. Donor age, sex, ethnicity and CMV serostatus were compiled alongside the repertoire data. The study profiled the T cell repertoires of around 700 subjects by immunosequencing and related them to cytomegalovirus serostatus. Typing coverage varied by locus: roughly 629-640 donors for A, B, C, DRB1 and DQB1; 522 for DQA1; 606 for DPA1; fewer than 480 for DPB1. General conclusions and limits of the study: Roughly uniform sequencing depth across donors was assumed in presence/absence analyses, although this assumption may not hold. A total of about 180 TCR beta chains were listed by the study as associated with cytomegalovirus. The cohort was sequenced for TCR beta chains only, and without alpha or paired-chain data the features that could be detected were limited. Compared with the approximately 710-donor mean, donors in an Asian-associated ancestry cluster had fewer N-insertions in productive TCRs, according to a later genetic analysis. Cytomegalovirus status was reported to be diagnosed by the classifier with high specificity and sensitivity in both the original and validation cohorts. In a later analysis, most CMV-associated TCR beta chains were found to appear HLA-restricted, with HLA associations seemingly driven largely by CMV exposure. The authors suggested that the approach could potentially be extended to other disease states and immunological phenotypes. CMV serostatus was the only immune exposure information available for the cohort. Broadly in line with IMGT annotations, most TCR beta V segments showed up in productive rearrangements about 87% or about 30% of the time in an earlier analysis of 450 to 600 of the donors. Because some donors lacked HLA typing at each locus, the association tests relied only on the typed subset. When HLA alleles, especially DR and DQ, strongly co-occurred, TCR associations were difficult to assign to individual alleles. Linkage disequilibrium might explain the correlated functional status among segregating V segments, but an unknown experimental factor could not be ruled out. Three of the identified cytomegalovirus-associated TCR beta chains were confirmed in vitro to be specific for cytomegalovirus antigens. The earlier analysis of fewer than 750 of the donors excluded 15 to 20 rarely observed V segments, including chromosome 9 orphons, because counts were too low. A further reported finding was that TCR beta sequences accurately predicted the HLA-A and HLA-B alleles for most subjects in the first cohort. Several of the top co-occurrence clusters appeared to be linked to parvovirus B19, influenza, CMV and Epstein-Barr virus, according to a later analysis. An association between a missense DCLRE1C variant and V-gene and J-gene trimming of TCR beta chains was found in a later genetic analysis and replicated in an independent cohort. Some IMGT-functional V segments, including TRBV6-2 and TRBV6-3, could not be distinguished by the 87-base-pair reads and were therefore excluded. A cluster of highly shared sequence variants was judged likely to represent a technical artifact of the sequencing pipeline. A later analysis found that HLA-associated TCR beta chains were more clonally expanded and had lower generation probabilities than equally common non-associated chains. A later analysis associated about 17,000 TCR beta sequences with specific HLA alleles at a false discovery rate of 0.05. While some public TCRs were present in many individuals, most TCR sequences turned up only very rarely across donors. A later analysis found that TCR association rates varied across HLA loci, with DRB1 alleles showing the most associated TCRs and HLA-C alleles the fewest.

Points on this clone: Its target antigen remains unknown. It has no much larger one-base neighbor in the sample; base qualities were not kept.

The cohort comprised 666 healthy bone marrow donors. At the time of sampling, all cohort members were nominally healthy, though unrecorded immune exposures were likely present. The donor was CMV seropositive and belonged to the group of more than 250 seropositive cohort members. Every donor gave a peripheral blood sample, and the peripheral blood mononuclear cells from that sample were used for TCR beta sequencing. The Qiagen DNeasy Blood Extraction Kit was used to extract genomic DNA from the blood cell samples. Compared with germline, V lacks 8 bases and J lacks 5 bases; bases without a gene match: 11. As encoded in the germline V gene (reference sequence), CDR1 is SEHNR while CDR2 is FQNEAQ. The CDR3, from cysteine to phenylalanine, totals 16 residues. Only the CDR3 DNA is retained, 48 bases long and in frame from the first base. Library prep was done by the immunoSEQ multiplex PCR assay. For the multiplex PCR, a mixture combining 60 forward primers for TCR Vbeta segments and 13 reverse primers for TCR Jbeta segments was used. A multiplex PCR assay on genomic DNA amplified the CDR3 region of rearranged TCR beta genes. The Illumina HiSeq System was used to sequence the amplified TCR beta libraries as 87-base-pair reads. The authors' analysis ran thus. A later analysis counted some 74 million unique TCR beta chains across the 640 or so repertoires, and some 11 million of these chains were shared by at least two donors. Raw reads were error-corrected and collapsed into unique sequences with a nearest-neighbor algorithm that merged closely related sequences to remove PCR and sequencing errors. CDR3 sequences were aligned to IMGT reference sequences to assign V, D and J gene segments. For a sequence to be retained, at least a six-nucleotide match to both a V gene segment and a J gene segment was required. Rearrangements were called productive when the CDR3 lacked stop codons and stayed in frame with V and J; all others were non-productive. CDR3 was defined according to IMGT convention as the region running from the second conserved V-encoded cysteine to the conserved J-encoded phenylalanine. The earlier analysis of a few hundred of the donors excluded any sequence lacking an unambiguous match to a single V gene segment. An earlier analysis of approximately 590 of the donors classified V segments as functional when productive rearrangements were above 56.7% and as segregating when the standard deviation between donors was above 5%. To diagnose cytomegalovirus status from the catalog of TCR beta chain sequences, a statistical classification framework was built. V and J gene assignment, in a later analysis, came from comparing TCR nucleotide sequences with IMGT/GENE-DB human TR gene sequences. A later analysis assigned CDR3 sequences and most-parsimonious VDJ recombination scenarios with the TCRdist pipeline. A later analysis defined each TCR beta chain by its CDR3 amino acid sequence plus V-gene family, and excluded reads lacking a unique V-gene family. A later analysis removed over 500 highly shared, low-generation-probability nucleotide sequences to deal with suspected cross-contamination and a sequencing artifact. In a later analysis, a clonal expansion index for each public chain was calculated from normalized within-repertoire ranks of inferred template counts. In a later analysis, generation probabilities were computed using a VDJ recombination model fitted to out-of-frame rearrangements, and the results were checked against IGoR. Hypergeometric tests were used in a later analysis to score TCR-TCR, TCR-HLA and TCR-CMV co-occurrence, with a repertoire-size bias correction applied to the TCR pairs. False discovery rates were estimated in a later analysis by permuting HLA or CMV assignments 20 times. A later analysis grouped co-occurring TCRs with DBSCAN, adding TCRdist sequence similarity when clustering within HLA-allele-positive subsets. Repertoires with fewer than 30,000 or more than 120,000 public chains, plus five repertoires with anomalous nucleotide sharing, were excluded from co-occurrence clustering. The source is immuneACCESS, and TCRdb retained only in-frame sequences with V and J called. Part of the clones is not carried over; for the studies checked, unresolved V genes explain less than half of this, and the remainder is unexplained. V and J calls and clone size follow that table, whereas D and trimming were derived from the DNA. The sample records some 140,000 clones, about four fifths of which are singletons. Approximately 8% of the sample lies in the top ten.

The chain is encoded by TRBV7-9 joined to TRBJ2-7; a stretch of 14 junction bases matches TRBD2. The sequencing sample was made of PBMCs. This TCR was recovered from a man aged 25 to 40 in good health and CMV-seropositive. The CDR3 has the sequence CASRGTSGSYGDEQYF. The nucleotide sequence reads TGTGCCAGCCGCGGGACTAGCGGGAGTTACGGGGACGAGCAGTACTTC.